One and the same sample provided the 30 T cell receptor beta chains below, sequenced in a study of T cell responses to AZD1222 COVID-19 vaccine. TCRdb's table, derived via immunoSEQ multiplex PCR, lists solely in-frame clones and lacks some. The table shows 84,000 or so clones, with 80% to 90% occurring only once. Here the sequenced sample was peripheral blood, taken on day 0 of AZD1222 vaccination. All receptors come from an adult in good health.

The chain combines TRBV9 with TRBJ2-3; perhaps TRBD2 as D (6 bases). Trimming removed 4 bases from V and 0 bases from J, with 12 bases in between. CDR1 SGDLS and CDR2 YYNGEE come from the germline V gene. The CDR3 is made up of 15 amino acids. The CDR3, as DNA: TGTGCCAGCAGCCCCACTAGCCGTAGCACAGATACGCAGTATTTT. Translation: CASSPTSRSTDTQYF.

The gene calls are TRBV29-1 and TRBJ1-1; perhaps TRBD1 as D (5 bases). CDR1 and CDR2 from the germline V gene are SQVTM and ANQGSEA. The V gene lost 4 bases and the J gene lost 0 bases, with 15 bases spanning the gap. This CDR3 contains 15 residues. The CDR3 DNA sequence: TGCAGCGTTGGCTATTCGACAGTCCTGAACACTGAAGCTTTCTTT. This encodes CSVGYSTVLNTEAFF.

The rearrangement links TRBV2 to TRBJ2-7, with 7 bases lining up with TRBD2. Germline V gene lookup returns CDR1 SNHLY and CDR2 FYNNEI. This CDR3 is 14 amino acids long. With V trimmed by 8 bases and J by 1 base, 8 bases remained unmatched. In DNA form, the CDR3 reads TGTGCCAGCTTTGGCGGGAGCCGATCCTACGAGCAGTACTTC. Its protein is CASFGGSRSYEQYF.

This chain uses TRBV19 with TRBJ2-5; 9 positions match TRBD2. Per germline, CDR1 LNHDA and CDR2 SQIVND (reference sequence). V was clipped by 5 bases and J by 4 bases; unmatched bases: 17. The CDR3 extends over 18 amino acids. The CDR3 DNA reads as TGTGCCAGTAGTCAGACTCCCGGGACTAGCAGCAGCGGAGAGACCCAGTACTTC. The encoded protein is CASSQTPGTSSSGETQYF.

This chain connects TRBV5-8 to TRBJ2-5, with unresolved D. Germline loops: CDR1 SGHTS, CDR2 YDEGEE. The V and J ends lost 0 bases and 1 base respectively, with 4 bases between them. The CDR3 is made up of 13 amino acids. The CDR3 spells CASSLDFQETQYF. The CDR3 DNA sequence: TGTGCCAGCAGCTTGGACTTCCAAGAGACCCAGTACTTC.

The V gene is TRBV29-1, the J gene TRBJ2-1; D ambiguous. Trimming removed 7 bases from V and 0 bases from J, with 10 bases in between. The CDR3 runs 13 residues. The germline CDR1 and CDR2 sequences are SQVTM and ANQGSEA. The CDR3 DNA reads TGCAGCGCCTTACAGAGCTCCTACAATGAGCAGTTCTTC. This translates into CSALQSSYNEQFF.

V gene TRBV9 combines with J gene TRBJ2-5, with a tentative D call TRBD2 (6 bases). The CDR3 is 16 amino acids. The ends were cut back, 0 bases at V and 2 bases at J, with 14 bases in the middle. The germline V gene encodes CDR1 SGDLS and CDR2 YYNGEE. CDR3 amino acids: CASSVAPGLGQETQYF. DNA for the CDR3: TGTGCCAGCAGCGTAGCTCCGGGACTCGGACAAGAGACCCAGTACTTC.

V gene TRBV5-1 combines with J gene TRBJ2-1; 8 bases are a match to TRBD2. The CDR3 contains 17 residues. The J segment lost 7 bases and the V segment lost 0 bases, leaving 12 bases of the junction unmatched. Per germline, CDR1 SGHRS and CDR2 YFSETQ. The CDR3 loop is CASSLDPSAGGINEQFF. Here the CDR3 DNA reads TGCGCCAGCAGCTTGGACCCCTCCGCGGGAGGTATTAATGAGCAGTTCTTC.

This clone was counted a single time. The rearrangement uses TRBV5-1 and TRBJ2-1; tentative D call: TRBD2 (5 bases). Germline V lookup: CDR1 SGHRS, CDR2 YFSETQ. Trimming stripped 4 bases from V and 7 bases from J, with 18 bases between. This CDR3 spans 15 amino acids. CDR3 DNA sequence: TGCGCCAGCAGCGTGGGCGGGCTAGCCCAGAATGAGCAGTTCTTC. Amino acid sequence: CASSVGGLAQNEQFF.

This chain uses TRBV28 with TRBJ2-1, with D unclear. Germline V gives CDR1 MDHEN, CDR2 SYDVKM. The V gene lost 6 bases and the J gene lost 0 bases, with 12 bases spanning the gap. This CDR3 contains 15 residues. CDR3 bases: TGTGCCAGCAGGAAAAGCGTTAGCTCCTACAATGAGCAGTTCTTC. It translates to CASRKSVSSYNEQFF.

The V and J genes are TRBV10-1 and TRBJ2-3; TRBD1 or TRBD2 may be the D gene (5 bases each). Germline-derived CDR1 and CDR2 are WNHNN and SYGVQD (reference sequence). Trimming stripped 4 bases from V and 0 bases from J, with 11 bases between. The CDR3 extends over 15 amino acids. Here the CDR3 reads CASSAGRPSTDTQYF. The CDR3, as DNA: TGCGCCAGCAGTGCGGGACGGCCCAGCACAGATACGCAGTATTTT.

This chain connects TRBV19 to TRBJ1-1; D is ambiguous. The CDR3 is made up of 15 amino acids. Germline assignment: CDR1 LNHDA and CDR2 SQIVND (reference sequence). Trimming removed 3 bases from V and 3 bases from J, with 14 bases in between. The CDR3 bases are TGTGCCAGTAGTATGGTAAGGGTAGGCGACACTGAAGCTTTCTTT. Translated: CASSMVRVGDTEAFF.

The V call is TRBV15, the J call TRBJ1-2; D uncertain. CDR1 and CDR2 from the germline V gene are LNHNV and YYDKDF (reference sequence). V was trimmed by 0 bases and J by 2 bases, leaving 13 bases between them. The length of the CDR3 is 16 residues. In DNA form, the CDR3 reads TGTGCCACCAGCAGAGATGCTGTAGGACTAAACTATGGCTACACCTTC. It specifies CATSRDAVGLNYGYTF.

This sequence joins TRBV5-4 and TRBJ2-7; no reliable D call. The CDR3 extends over 11 amino acids. Germline V gene lookup returns CDR1 SGHNT and CDR2 YYREEE (reference sequence). Between the trimmed V and J ends, which lost 4 bases and 5 bases, there was a span of 7 bases. CDR3 residues: CASSPGDEQYF. For the CDR3, the DNA is TGTGCCAGCAGCCCTGGGGACGAGCAGTACTTC. The full variable domain, with the rest looked up from reference TRBV5-4 and TRBJ2-7, is ETGVTQSPTHLIKTRGQQVTLRCSSQSGHNTVSWYQQALGQGPQFIFQYYREEENGRGNFPPRFSGLQFPNYSSELNVNALELDDSALYLCASSPGDEQYFGPGTRLTVT.

The genes are TRBV30 and TRBJ2-7; maybe TRBD2 (6 bases). The CDR3 covers 16 residues. Trimming removed 2 bases at V and 1 base at J, with 18 bases between. Germline V gives CDR1 GTSNPN, CDR2 SVGIG (reference sequence). The CDR3 protein is CAWSRASGGFSYEQYF. CDR3 coding DNA: TGTGCCTGGAGTAGAGCATCCGGGGGATTTTCCTACGAGCAGTACTTC.

CDR3 coding DNA: TGCGCCAGCAGCCAAGCGGGAGTAGTCTTGAACACTGAAGCTTTCTTT. The encoded protein is CASSQAGVVLNTEAFF. The chain is built from TRBV4-1 and TRBJ1-1, with no clear D. Trimming left V 1 base short and J 0 bases short, with 12 bases between. The CDR3 length is 16 residues. Per the germline V gene, CDR1 is MGHRA and CDR2 is YSYEKL.

The chain employs TRBV12-5 and TRBJ2-3; the D call may be TRBD1 or TRBD2 (5 bases each). This CDR3 region has 16 residues. From germline, CDR1 is LGHNT and CDR2 FRNRAP. Deletions cut 3 bases from V and 2 bases from J, with 15 bases between. CDR3 DNA: TGTGCTAGTGGTTTCTTGTTAGTGGGACCCACAGATACGCAGTATTTT. Encoded protein: CASGFLLVGPTDTQYF.

The CDR3 coding sequence is TGTGCCAGGGACAGGGGGCGGAATGAGCAGTTCTTC. Translated, it gives CARDRGRNEQFF. J is TRBJ2-1 and V is TRBV6-5; TRBD1 matches 11 bases. CDR1 is MNHEY and CDR2 is SVGAGI in the germline V gene. There are 12 residues in the CDR3. Unmatched junction bases numbered 2, after V lost 9 bases and J lost 7 bases.

This clone was recorded only once. The chain employs TRBV3-1 (or the pseudogene TRBV3-2) and TRBJ2-6; no clear D. Per germline, CDR1 LGHDT and CDR2 YNNKEL (reference sequence). The CDR3 extends over 13 amino acids. The V and J ends lost 2 bases and 4 bases respectively, with 3 bases between them. CDR3 nucleotides: TGTGCCAGCAGCCAAAAAGGGGCCAACGTCCTGACTTTC. It translates to CASSQKGANVLTF.

This chain uses TRBV6-5 with TRBJ2-7, with TRBD2 matching over 12 bases. The CDR3 is made up of 15 amino acids. V was pared by 6 bases and J by 7 bases, with 10 bases of the junction left unmatched. Germline loops: CDR1 MNHEY, CDR2 SVGAGI. In DNA, the CDR3 is TGTGCCAGCAGGGCCAGACTAGCGGGGGCTGGTGAGCAGTACTTC. Its translation is CASRARLAGAGEQYF.

The gene calls are TRBV19 and TRBJ1-5; D possibly corresponds to TRBD1 (5 bases). The CDR3 is made up of 14 amino acids. Germline-derived CDR1 and CDR2 are LNHDA and SQIVND (reference sequence). V lost 2 bases to trimming and J lost 8 bases, with 13 bases between them. In DNA, the CDR3 is TGTGCCAGTAGTATAAGCGGGGGGAAGGAGCCCCAGCATTTT. Protein: CASSISGGKEPQHF.

V usage is TRBV4-2 and J usage is TRBJ2-7; the match to TRBD2 covers 7 bases. V was pared by 0 bases and J by 3 bases, with 2 bases of the junction left unmatched. Germline V gives CDR1 LGHNA, CDR2 YNFKEQ. The CDR3 consists of 14 residues. The CDR3 is CASSQDASGYEQYF. In DNA, the CDR3 is TGTGCCAGCAGCCAAGATGCTAGCGGCTACGAGCAGTACTTC.

The V and J genes are TRBV5-1 and TRBJ2-7, with D possibly being TRBD2 (6 bases). Germline V gene data show CDR1 as SGHRS and CDR2 as YFSETQ. V lost 0 bases and J lost 2, with 12 bases in between. The CDR3 has 15 amino acids. The CDR3 loop is CASSLGVGGTYEQYF. In DNA, the CDR3 is TGCGCCAGCAGCTTGGGGGTCGGGGGAACCTACGAGCAGTACTTC.

The chain couples TRBV15 to TRBJ1-4, with D uncertain. CDR1 LNHNV and CDR2 YYDKDF come from the germline V gene (reference sequence). The CDR3 runs to 12 residues. V was trimmed by 3 bases and J by 7 bases, leaving 6 bases between them. The CDR3 protein is CATSRGFEKLFF. The CDR3 coding sequence is TGTGCCACCAGCAGGGGATTTGAAAAACTGTTTTTT.

V usage is TRBV7-9 and J usage is TRBJ1-1; D gene uncertain. Trimming cost V 5 bases and J 3 bases, with 10 bases left between them. There are 13 residues in the CDR3. Germline CDR1 reads SEHNR; CDR2 reads FQNEAQ (reference sequence). The CDR3 nucleotides read TGTGCCAGCAGCCTCTTCGGGGACACTGAAGCTTTCTTT. Amino acids: CASSLFGDTEAFF.

V gene TRBV9 combines with J gene TRBJ1-4, with 7 bases aligning to TRBD1. This CDR3 is 15 amino acids long. Losses at the gene ends were 4 bases for V and 6 bases for J; bases not matched to a gene: 9. Germline V gene sequence: CDR1 SGDLS, CDR2 YYNGEE. DNA of the CDR3: TGTGCCAGCAGCTCCCGGACAGGCTTATATGAAAAACTGTTTTTT. As protein: CASSSRTGLYEKLFF.

The chain joins TRBV6-1 to TRBJ2-5; the D gene is possibly TRBD1 (7 bases). V was clipped by 0 bases and J by 2 bases, with 16 bases between them. Germline lookup yields CDR1 MNHNS and CDR2 SASEGT. The CDR3 length is 17 residues. This CDR3 reads CASSEALRQGGQETQYF. The CDR3 coding sequence is TGTGCCAGCAGTGAAGCGCTTCGTCAGGGGGGACAAGAGACCCAGTACTTC.

V gene TRBV5-6 combines with J gene TRBJ1-3, with a weak D call TRBD1 (5 bases). This CDR3 is built from 16 residues. Trimming removed 6 bases at V and 0 bases at J, with 16 bases between. The germline V gene has CDR1 SGHDT and CDR2 YYEEEE. The CDR3: CASTTGGRVSGNTIYF. CDR3 sequence (DNA): TGTGCCAGCACCACTGGGGGAAGGGTCTCTGGAAACACCATATATTTT.

The genes are TRBV19 and TRBJ2-2; possibly TRBD2 for D (5 bases). The CDR3 spans 15 residues. The ends were cut back, 7 bases at V and 5 bases at J, with 17 bases in the middle. CDR1 is LNHDA and CDR2 is SQIVND in the germline V gene (reference sequence). This chain's CDR3 is CASKRADSGTGELFF. The CDR3 DNA sequence: TGTGCCAGTAAAAGAGCGGATTCGGGGACCGGGGAGCTGTTTTTT.

For the CDR3, the DNA is TGTGCCAGCAGTTTGGGACAGGGTGTTGGAAACACCATATATTTT. It is translated as CASSLGQGVGNTIYF. The genes are TRBV21-1 and TRBJ1-3; the table gives TRBD1 as D, unverified against the DNA. TRBV21-1 is described as a pseudogene. The length of the CDR3 is 15 residues.